Included here is one TCR beta chain sequence, with context. This sample was taken from a study of technical replicates of blood from a handful of donors. Germline CDR1 SGHTA, CDR2 FQGTGA. The CDR3 is 17 residues long. With V trimmed by 1 base and J by 3 bases, 6 bases remained unmatched. TCRdb's copy holds only in-frame clones and misses some; the assay was immunoSEQ multiplex PCR. Here the sample spans tens of thousands of clones, roughly 95% being singletons. The chain links TRBV7-3 to TRBJ2-1; TRBD2 matches 10 bases. The sample was T cells isolated from PBMCs. The source of this sequence is a human donor in good health. Here the CDR3 DNA reads TGTGCCAGCAGCTTAATTGGAGGGACTAGCGTCTACAATGAGCAGTTCTTC. Translated: CASSLIGGTSVYNEQFF.